This T cell receptor (beta chain) was found in a study of regulatory T cells in long-lasting Graves disease. Whole-study context: Positivity for TSH receptor antibodies plus over 5 years of antithyroid drugs meant persistent Graves' disease. Findings of the study overall: When disease was persistent, TRBV28, TRBJ1-2 and TRBJ2-5 were the favored segments.

Germline CDR1 is LGHNA and CDR2 is YSLEER. The V and J ends lost 4 bases and 4 bases, in that order; junction bases with no gene match: 4. The CDR3 extends over 14 amino acids. TCR beta libraries were built with iRepertoire HTBI primers and Arm-PCR of CDR3 regions. TCRdb ran MiXCR on the multiplex PCR reads and lists one entry per CDR3 protein. The repertoire has 310,000 or so distinct CDR3 sequences, 22% of them found once; the top ten carry roughly 56%. On this clonotype itself: Its antigen is not known.

Sample time point: persistent/refractory GD, antithyroid drugs over 5 years with positive TRAb. The TCR library was made from RNA that had been extracted from PBMCs in TRIzol. The authors drew patients from an endocrinology department in Xi'an, China. This clonotype originated in a female donor with Graves disease. Sequencing was performed on peripheral blood mononuclear cells (PBMCs), taken when the disease was refractory, from a patient treated with antithyroid drugs. V gene TRBV4-3 combines with J gene TRBJ2-7, with 10 bases identical to TRBD1. The chain's CDR3 is CASSPGQGEYEQYF. The CDR3 DNA sequence: TGCGCCAGCAGCCCAGGACAGGGGGAATACGAGCAGTACTTC.